Shown below are 12 T cell receptor beta chains from a single sample sequenced in a study of T cell responses to AZD1222 COVID-19 vaccine. Measured with immunoSEQ multiplex PCR; TCRdb has only the in-frame clones, and not every one. The data contain 120,000 or so clones, more than 70% of them seen just once; the ten biggest clones take up less than 4%. Sequencing used peripheral blood, obtained 28 days after the second AZD1222 dose. These receptors came from an adult who received the AZD1222 COVID-19 vaccine.

This chain connects TRBV19 to TRBJ1-3, with TRBD1 identical over 7 bases. V gave up 7 bases and J gave up 2 bases; unmatched junction bases: 8. CDR1 LNHDA and CDR2 SQIVND come from the germline V gene (reference sequence). The CDR3 contains 15 residues. CDR3 sequence reads: CASTRQGGTGNTIYF. The DNA of the CDR3 is TGTGCCAGTACCCGGCAGGGGGGGACTGGAAACACCATATATTTT.

V gene TRBV5-1 combines with J gene TRBJ2-7; unclear D gene. This CDR3 has 14 amino acids. The V gene's germline CDR1 is SGHRS and CDR2 YFSETQ. V gave up 2 bases and J gave up 2 bases, with 11 bases separating them. The CDR3 DNA follows: TGCGCCAGCAGCTTAACTTCAGTTACCTACGAGCAGTACTTC. Translation gives CASSLTSVTYEQYF.

The rearrangement uses TRBV7-2 and TRBJ1-5; D perhaps matches TRBD1 (5 bases). The CDR3 contains 15 residues. CDR1 and CDR2 from the germline V gene are SGHTA and FQGNSA. V was shortened by 1 base and J by 6 bases, with 13 bases between the two germline ends. The CDR3 nucleotides are TGTGCCAGCAGCTTAGGACAGCTGGGGAGTCAGCCCCAGCATTTT. Protein sequence: CASSLGQLGSQPQHF.

This sequence joins TRBV2 and TRBJ1-4; D is undetermined. Germline V gives CDR1 SNHLY, CDR2 FYNNEI. V lost 7 bases and J 8 bases, leaving 14 bases between the germline ends. This CDR3 region has 13 residues. CDR3 amino acids: CASNPELEEKLFF. The CDR3 DNA follows: TGTGCCAGCAACCCGGAGCTTGAGGAAAAACTGTTTTTT.

This clone was recorded a few times. The rearrangement uses TRBV18 and TRBJ1-5, with a weak D call TRBD1 (5 bases). The V end was cut by 6 bases, the J end by 4 bases, with 16 bases between. From germline, CDR1 is KGHSH and CDR2 LQKENI. The length of the CDR3 is 15 residues. DNA of the CDR3: TGTGCCAGCTCCCTACGCCGGGACCGAAATCAGCCCCAGCATTTT. Its translation: CASSLRRDRNQPQHF.

Here the CDR3 reads CASSSNREVITEAFF. CDR3 in DNA: TGTGCCAGCAGTTCCAACAGGGAGGTAATCACTGAAGCTTTCTTT. The chain employs TRBV5-6 and TRBJ1-1, with a weak D call TRBD1 (6 bases). Germline CDR1 and CDR2: SGHDT and YYEEEE. This CDR3 has 15 residues. V dropped 5 bases and J dropped 4 bases, with 18 bases sitting between them.

The J gene is TRBJ2-1, the V gene TRBV29-1; perhaps TRBD2 as D (6 bases). The V gene's germline CDR1 is SQVTM and CDR2 ANQGSEA. The CDR3 spans 14 residues. The V end was cut by 4 bases, the J end by 3 bases, with 13 bases between. The CDR3 is CSVGGGMVYNEQFF. CDR3 nucleotides: TGCAGCGTTGGGGGCGGGATGGTCTACAATGAGCAGTTCTTC.

The V call is TRBV14, the J call TRBJ1-1, with D uncertain. This CDR3 has 14 amino acids. The V gene lost 8 bases and the J gene lost 6 bases, with 19 bases spanning the gap. Germline V gene lookup returns CDR1 SGHDN and CDR2 FVKESK. CDR3 loop: CASSGPWMGAEAFF. CDR3 nucleotide sequence: TGTGCCAGCTCCGGGCCCTGGATGGGAGCTGAAGCTTTCTTT. Filled out from reference TRBV14 and TRBJ1-1, the complete variable domain reads EAGVTQFPSHSVIEKGQTVTLRCDPISGHDNLYWYRRVMGKEIKFLLHFVKESKQDESGMPNNRFLAERTGGTYSTLKVQPAELEDSGVYFCASSGPWMGAEAFFGQGTRLTVV.

This rearrangement joins TRBV6-1 to TRBJ2-5; D perhaps matches TRBD2 (6 bases). This CDR3 is built from 14 residues. CDR1 is MNHNS, CDR2 SASEGT, per germline. Trimming pared 0 bases from V and 5 bases from J, leaving 10 bases between. The CDR3 DNA is TGTGCCAGCAGTGAAGCGCGGGGCTCTGAGACCCAGTACTTC. It translates to CASSEARGSETQYF.

The CDR3 protein is CASSLVAEGLATNEKLFF. The CDR3 nucleotides are TGTGCCAGCAGCTTAGTAGCTGAGGGACTTGCAACTAATGAAAAACTGTTTTTT. The chain has TRBV7-2 and TRBJ1-4, with D perhaps matching TRBD1 (5 bases). Germline loops: CDR1 SGHTA, CDR2 FQGNSA. CDR3 length equals 18 residues. The germline V and J ends were trimmed by 1 base and 0 bases, with 15 bases remaining between them.

The chain has TRBV5-1 and TRBJ1-5; the D is unclear. Germline CDR1 reads SGHRS; CDR2 reads YFSETQ. CDR3 size: 15 residues. Trimming left V 0 bases short and J 7 bases short, with 14 bases between. DNA of the CDR3: TGCGCCAGCAGCTTGGATACGGGGATTGGCCAGCCCCAGCATTTT. Amino acid sequence: CASSLDTGIGQPQHF.

The chain links TRBV5-4 to TRBJ2-5, with 7 bases lining up with TRBD2. V was clipped by 4 bases and J by 0 bases; unmatched bases: 9. The CDR3 is made up of 16 amino acids. The germline V gene encodes CDR1 SGHNT and CDR2 YYREEE (reference sequence). CDR3 sequence reads: CASSPKRGLYQETQYF. The DNA for the CDR3 is TGTGCCAGCAGCCCAAAGCGGGGATTGTACCAAGAGACCCAGTACTTC.